This paragraph reports one T cell receptor beta chain. Profiled with immunoSEQ multiplex PCR; TCRdb holds only in-frame clones, not every one. The data contain about 80,000 clones, around 92% of them singletons. These data are taken from a study of T cell changes during pregnancy in multiple sclerosis. The CDR3 sequence is 12 residues long. CDR1 and CDR2 (germline): MDHEN, SYDVKM. Unmatched junction bases numbered 5, after V lost 7 bases and J lost 7 bases. V and J are TRBV28 and TRBJ1-2, with 8 nucleotides matching TRBD1. The source of this sequence is a female donor with multiple sclerosis, enrolled in a pregnancy study. The input for sequencing was peripheral blood, taken before pregnancy. This CDR3 is CASTLTGVGYTF. In DNA, the CDR3 is TGTGCCAGCACCCTGACAGGGGTTGGCTACACCTTC.